These T cell receptor beta chains were read from a single sample in a study of Graves' ophthalmopathy and Graves' hyperthyroidism. MiXCR was run by TCRdb on the multiplex PCR reads, yielding one entry per CDR3 protein. Here the sample spans 300,000 to 350,000 distinct CDR3 sequences, roughly 16% being singletons. The source material was peripheral blood. These receptors all come from an adult man with Graves' ophthalmopathy. CDR3s include the opening cysteine and the closing phenylalanine or tryptophan. A D gene is named only where the DNA matches it firmly. Clone size is not always given. Where it is, it says once, few, many or a class for expanded clones.

d_call clone_size j_call v_call cdr3_nt cdr3_aa
. many TRBJ1-2 TRBV3-1 TGTGCCAGCAGCCTTACAGGATCACCCAACTATGGCTACACCTTC CASSLTGSPNYGYTF
TRBD2 many TRBJ2-2 TRBV11-2 TGTGCCAGCAGTAGCCTAGCGGGGAACACCGGGGAACTGTTTTTT CASSSLAGNTGELFF
. many TRBJ2-6 TRBV28 TGTGCCAGCAGTCCTAGTGTCCCCGCCGTCCTGACTTTC CASSPSVPAVLTF
. . TRBJ2-7 TRBV6-5 TGTGCCAGCAGTTCATCCCTTCAGCGTGGCGAGCAGTACTTC CASSSSLQRGEQYF
TRBD1 many TRBJ2-2 TRBV27 TGTGCCAGCAGTCAGGGGGCGCGGGGTGCGAACACCGGGGAGCTGTTTTTT CASSQGARGANTGELFF
. . TRBJ2-7 TRBV6-2/TRBV6-3 TGTGCCAGCAGTCCCGACACCTCCTCCTACGAGCAGTACTTC CASSPDTSSYEQYF
TRBD2 once TRBJ2-2 TRBV6-2/TRBV6-3 TGTGCCGGCAGTTACTCCGGGGGGGCGACCGGGGAGCTGTTTTTT CAGSYSGGATGELFF
. . TRBJ1-6 TRBV6-1 TGTGCCAGCAGTGGAGGGAGCTCCTATAATTCACCCCTCCACTTT CASSGGSSYNSPLHF
. many TRBJ1-6 TRBV7-3 TGTGCCAGCAGCTTACTGGGCAGAAGGGGAAATTCACCCCTCCACTTT CASSLLGRRGNSPLHF
. many TRBJ1-1 TRBV28 TGTGCCAGCAGTTCAGGGTCGGTTCTTTTGGAAGCTTTCTTT CASSSGSVLLEAFF
. many TRBJ2-7 TRBV20-1 TGCAGTGCTATAGAGGCGGTGACTGAGCAGTACTTC CSAIEAVTEQYF
. many TRBJ1-5 TRBV3-1 TGTGCCAGCAGCCTTTCCGGGACAAATATTAATCAGCCCCAGCATTTT CASSLSGTNINQPQHF
TRBD2 few TRBJ2-7 TRBV15 TGTGCCACCAGCAGAGTAGCGGGCGAGCAGTACTTC CATSRVAGEQYF
. many TRBJ1-2 TRBV6-2/TRBV6-3 TGTGCCAGCACCCCATCGTCAACGGCGTCCTATGGCTACACCTTC CASTPSSTASYGYTF
TRBD1 many TRBJ1-1 TRBV6-4 TGTGCCAGCGGTAGACAGGGGTCGACTAGAAGGAACACTGAAGCTTTCTTT CASGRQGSTRRNTEAFF
. many TRBJ1-3 TRBV30 TGTGCCTGGAGTGTAGCCAGGGGAAACACCATATATTTT CAWSVARGNTIYF
TRBD1 . TRBJ2-2 TRBV6-1 TGTGCCAGCACCCAAAACGGACAGGGAAGAGCCGGGGAGCTGTTTTTT CASTQNGQGRAGELFF
. . TRBJ1-5 TRBV6-1 TGTGCCAGCAGTGGGGCGTGGGGGGGCAATCAGCCCCAGCATTTT CASSGAWGGNQPQHF
. many TRBJ2-5 TRBV29-1 TGCAGCGTTGTCAAATACCAAGAGACCCAGTACTTC CSVVKYQETQYF
. . TRBJ2-2 TRBV19 TGTGCCAGTAGTATAACCCCATGGCAGGCCTCAAACACCGGGGAGCTGTTTTTT CASSITPWQASNTGELFF
TRBD2 many TRBJ2-6 TRBV28 TGTGCCAGCAGTACCCCTGGCGGGGGGCAGGCCAACGTCCTGACTTTC CASSTPGGGQANVLTF
TRBD1 many TRBJ2-7 TRBV5-1 TGCGCCAGCAGCTTTGGACAGGGCATCAACGAGCAGTACTTC CASSFGQGINEQYF
. many TRBJ1-2 TRBV25-1 TGTGCCAGCAGTGAAACCGCGACAGACTATGGCTACACCTTC CASSETATDYGYTF
. many TRBJ1-1 TRBV7-2 TGTGCCAGCAGCTTATCGACAGACACTGAAGCTTTCTTT CASSLSTDTEAFF
TRBD1 many TRBJ2-7 TRBV20-1 TGCAGTGCTGTGAACTGGGGACAGGTGAGCTCCTACGAGCAGTACTTC CSAVNWGQVSSYEQYF
. few TRBJ1-1 TRBV2 TGTGCCAGCAGTGATCAGGTCGGCACTGAAGCTTTCTTT CASSDQVGTEAFF
. . TRBJ1-2 TRBV12-3/TRBV12-4 TGTGCCAGCAGTTTAATCCGGCAGGGAGATGGCTACATCTTC CASSLIRQGDGYIF
. many TRBJ2-6 TRBV6-1 TGTGCCAGCAGTGAAGTCCGGGGGAATTTTCGCTCTGGGGCCAACGTCCTGACTTTC CASSEVRGNFRSGANVLTF
. . TRBJ1-1 TRBV6-2/TRBV6-3 TGTGCCAGCAACCCAGGGTCCACTGAAGCTTTCTTT CASNPGSTEAFF
. . TRBJ1-5 TRBV6-1 TGTGCCAGCAGTCAAGGACAACATAGCAATCAGCCCCAGCATTTT CASSQGQHSNQPQHF
TRBD1 many TRBJ1-5 TRBV20-1 TGCAGTGCTAGATTTAGGACAGGGCGTCAGCCCCAGCATTTT CSARFRTGRQPQHF
TRBD1 . TRBJ1-6 TRBV5-1 TGCGCCAGCAGCCAGACGAATCAGGGGGCCCTCCACTTT CASSQTNQGALHF
. few TRBJ2-5 TRBV12-5 TGTGCTAGTGGTTTGGTACTGGGACGGTCCGAAGAGACCCAGTACTTC CASGLVLGRSEETQYF
TRBD2 . TRBJ2-7 TRBV11-3 TGTGCCAGCAGCCCCGCTGAGCGGGACTCCTACGAGCAGTACTTC CASSPAERDSYEQYF
. many TRBJ2-2 TRBV4-3 TGCGCCAGCAGCCACTTCGAGCGAGGCACCGGGGAGCTGTTTTTT CASSHFERGTGELFF
. many TRBJ1-1 TRBV15 TGTGCCACCAGCAGAGAGGTCAGTCTCACTGAAGCTTTCTTT CATSREVSLTEAFF
. many TRBJ1-5 TRBV9 TGTGCCAGCAGCGTAGGACCCCATAGCAATCAGCCCCAGCATTTT CASSVGPHSNQPQHF
. many TRBJ2-7 TRBV20-1 TGCAGTGCTCCGAGTGGGACCTCCTACGAGCAGTACTTC CSAPSGTSYEQYF
. many TRBJ1-6 TRBV5-1 TGCGCCAGCAGTCCCCACCTGACGGAAAAGAGCTCCTATAAGTCACCCCTCCACTTT CASSPHLTEKSSYKSPLHF
. many TRBJ1-1 TRBV5-1 TGCGCCAGCAGCTTGGACGCGGGCGGGTTAGACACTGAAGCTTTCTTT CASSLDAGGLDTEAFF
. . TRBJ1-1 TRBV6-1 TGTGCCAGTGCCAGGAGCACTGAAGCTTTCTTT CASARSTEAFF
TRBD1 many TRBJ1-6 TRBV6-5 TGTGCCAGCAGTAACAATTTAAACAGGGGGAGCTCCTATAATTCACCCCTCCACTTT CASSNNLNRGSSYNSPLHF
. many TRBJ2-5 TRBV6-2/TRBV6-3 TGTGCCAGCAGTTACTCGGCCGCCCGGGGGGCCAAACAAGAGACCCAGTACTTC CASSYSAARGAKQETQYF
. many TRBJ2-2 TRBV30 TGTGCCTGGAAGATATTGGGCCCTACGGGCACCGGGGAGCTGTTTTTT CAWKILGPTGTGELFF
. few TRBJ2-2 TRBV6-5 TGTGCCAGCAGTTACTTGGGGGTCACCGGGGAGCTGTTTTTT CASSYLGVTGELFF
TRBD1 many TRBJ1-5 TRBV20-1 TGCAGTGTCAGCCTGGGACAGAGGAGCAATCAGCCCCAGCATTTT CSVSLGQRSNQPQHF
. many TRBJ1-3 TRBV2 TGTGCCAGCAGAACGACACCTTCAACCTCTGGAAACACCATATATTTT CASRTTPSTSGNTIYF
. many TRBJ1-2 TRBV7-2 TGTGCCAGCAGCGAACAGCCCAACTATGGCTACACCTTC CASSEQPNYGYTF
TRBD1 many TRBJ2-5 TRBV6-5 TGTGCCAGCATCGACAGGGGGTCAGGGACCCAGTACTTC CASIDRGSGTQYF
. many TRBJ2-7 TRBV7-8 TGTGCCAGCAGTCTCCTCCTGACAGCGCGGGTTTACGAGCAGTACTTC CASSLLLTARVYEQYF
. many TRBJ2-5 TRBV12-3/TRBV12-4 TGTGCCAGCAGTTCTACGTTGCGACAAGAGACCCAGTACTTC CASSSTLRQETQYF
TRBD1 many TRBJ2-5 TRBV6-2/TRBV6-3 TGTGCCAGCAGTTACATACTCGGGACAGGGACAGAGACCCAGTACTTC CASSYILGTGTETQYF
. many TRBJ2-5 TRBV6-5 TGTGCCAGCAGTTATTTGCGGGGGCCACAAGAGACCCAGTACTTC CASSYLRGPQETQYF